Listed here is a single TCR beta chain. TCRdb re-derived calls from the 5' RACE reads in MiXCR, one entry per CDR3 protein. The sample contains roughly 480,000 distinct CDR3 sequences, approximately 24% of which appear only once. Per the germline V gene, CDR1 is MNHNS and CDR2 is SASEGT. This CDR3 comprises 14 residues. Trimming shortened V by 7 bases and J by 0 bases, and 11 bases separated the two germline ends. These data come from a study of identical twins. The sample also formed part of further work on T cells expressing NK-cell markers.

The genes are TRBV6-1 and TRBJ2-3; the D is unclear. Sequenced input: CD4+ T cells sorted from blood. This TCR was recovered from a woman aged 18-29 years in good health. CDR3 protein: CASKTAYSTDTQYF. In DNA, the CDR3 is TGTGCCAGCAAGACGGCCTATAGCACAGATACGCAGTATTTT.